The present T cell receptor (beta chain) was sequenced within a study of cytomegalovirus exposure and HLA in healthy donors. Use of 60 Vbeta and 13 Jbeta primers characterized the PCR. Generated by immunoSEQ multiplex PCR, the TCRdb table keeps only in-frame clones and is missing some. The sample lists 150,000 to 200,000 clones, roughly 82% occurring once. This clone is a singleton in its sample. Its matching antigen is unknown. Study-wide results and caveats: It emerged from a later analysis that several of the most significant clusters appeared to be linked to common viral pathogens. An assumption of roughly uniform sequencing depth across donors underlay the presence/absence analyses.

The receptor's source is a girl aged 5 to 17 in good health and CMV-seropositive. Sequencing was carried out using PBMCs.

CDR3 residues: CASSPRRHRGYTF. CDR3 sequence (DNA): TGTGCCAGCAGCCCAAGGCGGCATAGAGGCTACACCTTC. The V gene is TRBV13, the J gene TRBJ1-2; no reliable D call. This CDR3 region has 13 residues. The germline V gene has CDR1 PRHDT and CDR2 FYEKMQ (reference sequence). V lost 5 bases and J lost 8, with 15 bases in between.